Below, 6 T cell receptor beta chains from the same sample are listed, as sequenced in a study of early T cells in non-severe SARS-CoV-2 infection. Each CDR3 protein gets one entry after TCRdb re-called the 5' RACE reads with MiXCR. The sample has more than 50,000 distinct CDR3 sequences, 10% to 15% seen once. The sequences come from whole blood, collected at baseline. These receptors originate from an adult who was a healthcare worker with PCR-confirmed SARS-CoV-2 infection or an uninfected control (not recorded which).

The rearrangement uses TRBV13 and TRBJ1-1; D gene unclear. Germline V gives CDR1 PRHDT, CDR2 FYEKMQ (reference sequence). The CDR3 has 13 residues. With 7 bases removed from V and 1 base from J, the gap between germline ends came to 10 bases. The CDR3 sequence: CASTSIRNTEAFF. The CDR3 DNA sequence: TGTGCCAGCACCTCAATAAGGAACACTGAAGCTTTCTTT. Looking up the rest from reference TRBV13 and TRBJ1-1 gives the full variable domain: AAGVIQSPRHLIKEKRETATLKCYPIPRHDTVYWYQQGPGQDPQFLISFYEKMQSDKGSIPDRFSAQQFSDYHSELNMSSLELGDSALYFCASTSIRNTEAFFGQGTRLTVV.

This clonotype has only a few counts. This sequence joins TRBV7-9 and TRBJ2-1; possible D gene TRBD2, 5 bases. The CDR3 loop spans 15 amino acids. The V end was cut by 0 bases, the J end by 5 bases, with 11 bases between. Germline CDR1 and CDR2: SEHNR and FQNEAQ (reference sequence). CDR3 protein: CASSLAGVRDNEQFF. The CDR3 DNA reads TGTGCCAGCAGCTTAGCGGGAGTCCGGGACAATGAGCAGTTCTTC.

This clonotype appeared a few times. The chain recombines TRBV5-1 with TRBJ1-4; TRBD1 might be the D (6 bases). V lost 4 bases, J lost 5 bases, and 6 bases lay in between. Per the germline V gene, CDR1 is SGHRS and CDR2 is YFSETQ. The CDR3 length is 12 residues. CDR3 protein: CASSGGNEKLFF. DNA of the CDR3: TGCGCCAGCAGCGGGGGCAATGAAAAACTGTTTTTT.

In its sample, this clonotype was seen a few times. The V gene is TRBV2, the J gene TRBJ2-7; tentative D call: TRBD2 (6 bases). Germline CDR1 and CDR2: SNHLY and FYNNEI. This CDR3 comprises 15 residues. Trimming shortened V by 0 bases and J by 7 bases, and 16 bases separated the two germline ends. The DNA of the CDR3 is TGTGCCAGCAGTGAAGCGGGGGGTTCTAATAGGGAGCAGTACTTC. Translation: CASSEAGGSNREQYF.

The sample holds a few counts of this clonotype. The V gene is TRBV13, the J gene TRBJ2-3; 7 nucleotides agree with TRBD2. Germline lookup yields CDR1 PRHDT and CDR2 FYEKMQ (reference sequence). This CDR3 region has 16 residues. After removal of 1 base from V and 4 bases from J, the junction contained 8 bases not matched to a gene. CDR3 nucleotides: TGTGCCAGCAGCTTAGTTGCGGGAGCCCCCCCAGATACGCAGTATTTT. Protein: CASSLVAGAPPDTQYF. Full variable domain (rest looked up from reference TRBV13 and TRBJ2-3): AAGVIQSPRHLIKEKRETATLKCYPIPRHDTVYWYQQGPGQDPQFLISFYEKMQSDKGSIPDRFSAQQFSDYHSELNMSSLELGDSALYFCASSLVAGAPPDTQYFGPGTRLTVL.

V and J are TRBV10-2 and TRBJ1-5; D gene unclear. This CDR3 comprises 12 residues. The V end was cut by 5 bases, the J end by 3 bases, with 5 bases between. The germline CDR1 and CDR2 sequences are WSHSY and SAAADI. The CDR3 nucleotides are TGCGCCAGCAGTATTACCAATCAGCCCCAGCATTTT. This codes for CASSITNQPQHF.